What follows are 7 T cell receptor beta chains derived from one specimen sequenced in a study of blood T cell repertoires in COVID-19. This table comes from immunoSEQ multiplex PCR, and its TCRdb copy is limited to in-frame clones, with some not included. The sample has some 100,000 clones, roughly 90% seen once. Sequencing input: peripheral blood. These receptors originate from a human donor with acute or convalescent COVID-19. The donor label of this sample is uncertain.

V and J are TRBV28 and TRBJ1-2; D is ambiguous. CDR1 and CDR2 (germline): MDHEN, SYDVKM. CDR3 length equals 14 residues. Between the trimmed V and J ends, which lost 2 bases and 3 bases, there was a span of 10 bases. CDR3 coding DNA: TGTGCCAGCAGTTTAGGTCGGGGTCACTATGGCTACACCTTC. This gives the protein CASSLGRGHYGYTF.

The V call is TRBV6-5, the J call TRBJ2-5; D unresolved. The germline CDR1 and CDR2 sequences are MNHEY and SVGAGI. CDR3 length: 11 amino acids. Trimming shortened V by 6 bases and J by 5 bases, and 7 bases separated the two germline ends. The CDR3 nucleotides are TGTGCCAGCAGCCAGATGGAGACCCAGTACTTC. Residues: CASSQMETQYF.

The chain combines TRBV19 with TRBJ1-1; D is unresolved. CDR3 length: 11 residues. V was pared by 7 bases and J by 10 bases, with 13 bases between. In germline, CDR1 is LNHDA, CDR2 SQIVND (reference sequence). As DNA, the CDR3 is TGTGCCAGTAACCCGCGGATAGGAGCTTTCTTT. It translates to CASNPRIGAFF.

The chain recombines TRBV6-5 with TRBJ2-1, with D perhaps TRBD2 (5 bases). This CDR3 region has 15 residues. Trimming removed 6 bases from V and 3 bases from J, with 15 bases in between. CDR1 and CDR2 from the germline V gene are MNHEY and SVGAGI. Written as DNA, the CDR3 is TGTGCCAGCAGCACTCACGGGATAAGCTACAATGAGCAGTTCTTC. The encoded protein is CASSTHGISYNEQFF.

The sample holds one count of this clone. The V gene is TRBV11-3, the J gene TRBJ2-7; TRBD2 matches 11 bases. This CDR3 is 16 amino acids long. Germline V gene data show CDR1 as SGHNT and CDR2 as YENEEA. The V and J ends lost 5 bases and 0 bases, in that order; junction bases with no gene match: 6. The CDR3 spells CASSAGTSGSSYEQYF. DNA of the CDR3: TGTGCCAGCAGCGCCGGGACTAGCGGAAGCTCCTACGAGCAGTACTTC.

This CDR3 is CASRGQGYNGYTF. CDR3 bases: TGTGCCAGCAGGGGACAGGGGTATAATGGCTACACCTTC. This chain uses TRBV27 with TRBJ1-2, with 10 bases lining up with TRBD1. CDR1 MNHEY and CDR2 SMNVEV come from the germline V gene (reference sequence). V dropped 6 bases and J dropped 6; count of bases not matched to a gene: 4. There are 13 residues in the CDR3.

The chain is built from TRBV29-1 and TRBJ2-2, with 9 bases that match TRBD2. V dropped 1 base and J dropped 3; count of bases not matched to a gene: 6. CDR1 and CDR2 (germline): SQVTM, ANQGSEA. The CDR3 contains 16 residues. CDR3 residues: CSVEGGTSRYTGELFF. CDR3 in DNA: TGCAGCGTTGAAGGGGGGACTAGCCGATACACCGGGGAGCTGTTTTTT.